The next 14 T cell receptor beta chains were all read from a single sample in a study of T cells after yellow fever vaccination. TCRdb fed the 5' RACE reads into MiXCR, producing one record per CDR3 protein. Of 610,000 or so distinct CDR3 sequences in the sample, over 9% were seen once. Here the sequenced sample was PBMCs, taken on the day of the yellow fever booster vaccination. These receptors originate from a man aged 25-40 years who received the YFV17D yellow fever vaccine.

This clonotype was detected only a few times. The chain has TRBV6-5 and TRBJ2-1, with D possibly matching TRBD2 (5 bases). The CDR3 spans 12 residues. Trimming left V 6 bases short and J 9 bases short, with 12 bases between. Germline-derived CDR1 and CDR2 are MNHEY and SVGAGI. The CDR3 sequence: CASRKRASEQFF. The CDR3, as DNA: TGTGCCAGCAGAAAGAGGGCGTCTGAGCAGTTCTTC.

The rearrangement links TRBV6-7 to TRBJ2-6, with D hard to call. TRBV6-7 is placed among ORFs of uncertain function. V was cut by 4 bases and J by 0 bases, with 13 bases left in between. The CDR3 length is 17 residues. The DNA of the CDR3 is TGTGCCAGCAGTTCCCCCGAACACCGCTCTGGGGCCAACGTCCTGACTTTC. Translating gives CASSSPEHRSGANVLTF.

The chain links TRBV3-1 to TRBJ1-2; D remains unclear. V dropped 0 bases and J dropped 8 bases, with 13 bases sitting between them. Germline assignment: CDR1 LGHDT and CDR2 YNNKEL (reference sequence). This CDR3 is 14 amino acids long. CDR3 coding DNA: TGTGCCAGCAGCCAAGATTTGGCAAACTGGGGCTACACCTTC. Protein sequence: CASSQDLANWGYTF. Complete variable domain (other parts from reference TRBV3-1 and TRBJ1-2): DTAVSQTPKYLVTQMGNDKSIKCEQNLGHDTMYWYKQDSKKFLKIMFSYNNKELIINETVPNRFSPKSPDKAHLNLHINSLELGDSAVYFCASSQDLANWGYTFGSGTRLTVV.

CDR3 sequence reads: CATSRAQDSSYEQYF. The CDR3 coding sequence is TGTGCCACCAGCAGAGCCCAGGACAGCTCCTACGAGCAGTACTTC. This chain uses TRBV15 with TRBJ2-7; possible D gene TRBD1, 6 bases. V gave up 1 base and J gave up 0 bases, with 10 bases separating them. CDR1 is LNHNV and CDR2 is YYDKDF in the germline V gene (reference sequence). The CDR3 runs to 15 residues.

V is TRBV6-1 and J is TRBJ2-7; a weak D match, TRBD2 (6 bases). Deletions cut 6 bases from V and 3 bases from J, with 12 bases between. CDR3 length: 13 amino acids. Germline values: CDR1 MNHNS, CDR2 SASEGT. CDR3 sequence: CASSLGTRYEQYF. CDR3 sequence (DNA): TGTGCCAGCAGCCTGGGGACTCGCTACGAGCAGTACTTC.

The chain carries TRBV10-3 and TRBJ2-3, with D perhaps TRBD1 (5 bases). This CDR3 contains 16 residues. CDR1 is ENHRY, CDR2 SYGVKD, per germline. V dropped 10 bases and J dropped 4 bases, with 24 bases sitting between them. The CDR3 here is CATKDIISPGADTQYF. The DNA of the CDR3 is TGTGCCACGAAGGACATCATATCTCCCGGCGCAGATACGCAGTATTTT.

This clonotype was detected only a few times. The CDR3 is CASSGTSGSRQYF. In nucleotides, the CDR3 is TGTGCCAGCAGCGGGACTAGCGGGAGTCGGCAGTACTTC. This chain uses TRBV5-6 with TRBJ2-7, with 14 nucleotides matching TRBD2. The length of the CDR3 is 13 residues. CDR1 SGHDT and CDR2 YYEEEE come from the germline V gene. V shed 4 bases, J shed 9 bases, and the junction held 3 bases outside the gene matches.

This clonotype was found many times. The chain combines TRBV5-1 with TRBJ2-1, with 8 positions matching TRBD2. J gave up 1 base and V 6 bases, and 3 bases lay outside the gene matches. Germline CDR1 and CDR2: SGHRS and YFSETQ. The CDR3 covers 14 residues. The CDR3, as DNA: TGCGCCAGCACCCCGGGAGGGTCCTACAATGAGCAGTTCTTC. It yields the protein CASTPGGSYNEQFF. The full variable domain, in which reference TRBV5-1 and TRBJ2-1 provide the parts outside the CDR3, is KAGVTQTPRYLIKTRGQQVTLSCSPISGHRSVSWYQQTPGQGLQFLFEYFSETQRNKGNFPGRFSGRQFSNSRSEMNVSTLELGDSALYLCASTPGGSYNEQFFGPGTRLTVL.

The chain recombines TRBV20-1 with TRBJ2-2; D is perhaps TRBD2 (5 bases). The germline V gene has CDR1 DFQATT and CDR2 SNEGSKA (reference sequence). The CDR3 consists of 12 residues. With 5 bases removed from V and 5 bases from J, the gap between germline ends came to 9 bases. CDR3 coding DNA: TGCAGTGCTCCTAGCTCTACCGGGGAGCTGTTTTTT. This gives the protein CSAPSSTGELFF.

The rearrangement joins TRBV6-1 to TRBJ2-7; unclear D gene. The germline V and J ends were trimmed by 3 bases and 4 bases, with 10 bases remaining between them. The germline CDR1 and CDR2 sequences are MNHNS and SASEGT. CDR3 length: 13 amino acids. In DNA, the CDR3 is TGTGCCAGCAGTGAGAGTTGGTCGTACGAGCAGTACTTC. Its protein is CASSESWSYEQYF.

This clonotype was counted a few times. V usage is TRBV7-2 and J usage is TRBJ2-7; 8 positions match TRBD1. The V gene's germline CDR1 is SGHTA and CDR2 FQGNSA. J gave up 3 bases and V 5 bases, and 12 bases lay outside the gene matches. The CDR3 covers 16 residues. In nucleotides, the CDR3 is TGTGCCAGCAGCCTACCGTTCGGGACAGGCGGCTACGAGCAGTACTTC. Its protein is CASSLPFGTGGYEQYF.

The chain combines TRBV6-2 or TRBV6-3 with TRBJ2-2; possibly TRBD1 for D (6 bases). The V gene lost 4 bases and the J gene lost 2 bases, with 11 bases spanning the gap. There are 15 residues in the CDR3. Germline assignment: CDR1 MNHEY and CDR2 SVGEGT. In nucleotides, the CDR3 is TGTGCCAGCAGTTTACAGGGATTCAACACCGGGGAGCTGTTTTTT. It encodes CASSLQGFNTGELFF.

The genes are TRBV9 and TRBJ2-3; D remains unclear. CDR1 and CDR2 from the germline V gene are SGDLS and YYNGEE. CDR3 length: 15 residues. V shed 4 bases and J shed 2 bases, with 14 bases lying between them. This CDR3 is CASSRQTTSTDTQYF. CDR3 in DNA: TGTGCCAGCAGCCGACAAACCACCTCCACAGATACGCAGTATTTT.

V gene TRBV6-1 combines with J gene TRBJ1-2; the match to TRBD1 covers 11 bases. V dropped 6 bases and J dropped 8; count of bases not matched to a gene: 8. Per the germline V gene, CDR1 is MNHNS and CDR2 is SASEGT. This CDR3 is 14 amino acids long. In DNA, the CDR3 is TGTGCCAGCAGAGGGGCAGGGACAGGGGGAGGCTACACCTTC. Amino acid sequence: CASRGAGTGGGYTF.